These 24 T cell receptor beta chains were all obtained from the same sample, sequenced in a study of CD4 and CD8 cells across lung adenocarcinoma regions. TCRdb analysed the PCR reads with MiXCR anew, one entry per CDR3 protein. The sample consists of about 25,000 distinct CDR3 sequences, more than 40% of them appearing once. Sequencing used CD8+ T cells from the center of a lung tumor. The receptors were gathered from a male donor with lung adenocarcinoma. The CD4 and CD8 labels of this study may be unreliable.

This clonotype was seen a few times. The CDR3 carries no conserved terminal phenylalanine or tryptophan, so it likely arises from a read error. The limits of the CDR3 on the DNA are not certain, so only TCRdb's listed CDR3 is given. This chain joins TRBV6-1 and TRBJ2-6; the table's TRBD1 call for D was not verified on the DNA. The CDR3 sequence runs 9 residues, both termini included. Germline CDR1 is MNHNS and CDR2 is SASEGT. The CDR3: CASSELRGS.

This clonotype was observed at least ten times. The chain employs TRBV3-1 and TRBJ2-2; no clear D gene. Deletions cut 2 bases from V and 0 bases from J, with 10 bases between. The CDR3 covers 16 residues. The germline CDR1 and CDR2 sequences are LGHDT and YNNKEL (reference sequence). CDR3 amino acids: CASSQYGRANTGELFF. The CDR3, as DNA: TGTGCCAGCAGCCAATACGGAAGGGCGAACACCGGGGAGCTGTTTTTT.

This rearrangement joins TRBV15 to TRBJ2-3; 12 bases fit TRBD2. Losses at the gene ends were 0 bases for V and 0 bases for J; bases not matched to a gene: 7. This CDR3 spans 19 amino acids. CDR1 and CDR2 from the germline V gene are LNHNV and YYDKDF (reference sequence). CDR3 amino acids: CATSRDRSSGRVSTDTQYF. CDR3 coding DNA: TGTGCCACCAGCAGAGATCGATCTAGCGGGAGGGTTAGCACAGATACGCAGTATTTT.

Turning to this clonotype: Since the CDR3 does not end with the conserved phenylalanine or tryptophan, this likely comes from a read error. The DNA is left out, because the CDR3 cannot be placed on it with certainty; the CDR3 is given as TCRdb lists it. This chain links TRBV10-2 with TRBJ1-6; the table's D gene call, TRBD1, was not cross checked with the DNA. The V gene's germline CDR1 is WSHSY and CDR2 SAAADI. Both ends counted, the CDR3 spans 10 residues. The CDR3 loop is CASSAGGGGL.

Details on this clonotype: The junction departs from the called germline gene at one end, perhaps through a read error. J is TRBJ2-3 and V is TRBV10-3; possible D gene TRBD2, 6 bases. CDR3 length: 14 amino acids. CDR1 is ENHRY and CDR2 is SYGVKD in the germline V gene. DNA for the CDR3: TGTGCGGGCACCGGGAGTAGCGACCAAGAGACGCAGTATTTC. This gives the protein CAGTGSSDQETQYF.

This clonotype came up a few times. The V and J genes are TRBV4-2 and TRBJ2-7, with 7 bases that match TRBD2. Germline V lookup: CDR1 LGHNA, CDR2 YNFKEQ. The CDR3 is 16 amino acids. V shed 0 bases, J shed 3 bases, and the junction held 8 bases outside the gene matches. As DNA, the CDR3 is TGTGCCAGCAGCCAAGACCCCCAGGGAGGGAACTACGAGCAGTACTTC. It codes for CASSQDPQGGNYEQYF.

The chain recombines TRBV24-1 with TRBJ2-1, with a tentative D call TRBD1 (5 bases). The germline CDR1 and CDR2 sequences are KGHDR and SFDVKD. This CDR3 is 14 amino acids long. V was pared by 0 bases and J by 3 bases, with 5 bases between. In nucleotides, the CDR3 is TGTGCCACCAGTGATTTGCAGGGCTACAATGAGCAGTTCTTC. This codes for CATSDLQGYNEQFF.

A note on this clonotype: Mismatch with germline at one junction end may stem from a read error. The rearrangement links TRBV4-1 to TRBJ2-3; 7 nucleotides align to TRBD1. The length of the CDR3 is 15 residues. Germline V gene lookup returns CDR1 MGHRA and CDR2 YSYEKL. For the CDR3, the DNA is TGCGCCAGGGGGCTAGGGGGCGTGGACACAGAGACGCAGTATTTC. It codes for CARGLGGVDTETQYF.

This chain links TRBV24-1 with TRBJ2-3; 10 bases align to TRBD1. The length of the CDR3 is 16 residues. The trim removed 0 bases at V and 9 bases at J, leaving 8 bases unmatched. Germline assignment: CDR1 KGHDR and CDR2 SFDVKD. Written as DNA, the CDR3 is TGTGCCACCAGTGATTTGCGACAGGGGGCAACCGGGACGCAGTATTTT. Its translation: CATSDLRQGATGTQYF.

In its sample, this clonotype was seen a few times. The chain combines TRBV27 with TRBJ1-1; perhaps TRBD1 as D (5 bases). From germline, CDR1 is MNHEY and CDR2 SMNVEV (reference sequence). V dropped 5 bases and J dropped 8 bases, with 15 bases sitting between them. There are 13 residues in the CDR3. DNA for the CDR3: TGTGCCAGCAGTCCCCCGGGACGCCAGGAAGCTTTCTTT. The encoded protein is CASSPPGRQEAFF.

Concerning this clonotype itself: Compared with germline, one end of the junction differs, possibly owing to a read error. This chain connects TRBV6-1 to TRBJ2-3; D might be TRBD1 (6 bases). The J call may be mistaken, given a closer DNA end match to TRBJ2-7. CDR3 length equals 14 residues. Germline-derived CDR1 and CDR2 are MNHNS and SASEGT. The CDR3: CARSGGPSPDTQYF. The CDR3 region has the DNA TGTGCCAGGAGTGGGGGCCCAAGCCCAGATACGCAGTACTTC.

This clonotype was detected a few times. This chain uses TRBV4-1 with TRBJ1-2, with 10 bases that match TRBD1. The CDR3 contains 13 residues. The trim removed 3 bases at V and 8 bases at J, leaving 3 bases unmatched. Germline assignment: CDR1 MGHRA and CDR2 YSYEKL. The CDR3 protein is CASSHRDRGGYTF. CDR3 bases: TGCGCCAGCAGCCACCGGGACAGGGGCGGCTACACCTTC.

This clonotype was seen a handful of times. This chain joins TRBV10-1 and TRBJ2-5; TRBD2 is a possible D gene (6 bases). Near its end, the DNA agrees better with TRBJ2-7, so the J call may be wrong. In germline, CDR1 is WNHNN, CDR2 SYGVQD (reference sequence). This CDR3 spans 14 amino acids. CDR3 in DNA: TGCGCCAGCAGTGAGGGGGACTCGATTTACGAGCAGTACTTC. Encoded protein: CASSEGDSIYEQYF.

This chain joins TRBV6-1 and TRBJ2-3, with TRBD2 as a possible D gene (6 bases). CDR3 size: 15 residues. With 9 bases removed from V and 9 bases from J, the gap between germline ends came to 25 bases. CDR1 and CDR2 from the germline V gene are MNHNS and SASEGT. CDR3 protein: CASGGSSRDQETQYF. CDR3 in DNA: TGTGCCAGTGGGGGGAGTAGCCGTGACCAAGAGACGCAGTATTTT.

CDR3 in amino acids: CASLFPGGSNEQFF. CDR3 nucleotide sequence: TGTGCCAGCCTTTTTCCAGGCGGGAGTAATGAGCAGTTCTTC. The rearrangement joins TRBV6-8 to TRBJ2-5; 7 nucleotides align to TRBD2. With the DNA end fitting TRBJ2-1 better, the J assignment may be wrong. Germline V gene sequence: CDR1 MNHGY, CDR2 SAAAGT. This CDR3 is built from 14 residues.

This clonotype has just a few counts. The chain has TRBV27 and TRBJ2-5, with 7 bases that match TRBD1. The assigned J gene may be wrong: the sequence end matches TRBJ2-1 better. The CDR3 covers 12 residues. Germline CDR1 reads MNHEY; CDR2 reads SMNVEV (reference sequence). The CDR3 DNA sequence: TGTGCCAGCTCCGAGGGGGCAAATGAGCAGTTCTTC. Amino acids: CASSEGANEQFF.

The chain joins TRBV25-1 to TRBJ1-2, with D possibly being TRBD1 (5 bases). The germline CDR1 and CDR2 sequences are MGHDK and SYGVNS. V lost 1 base to trimming and J lost 0 bases, with 6 bases between them. This CDR3 is 14 amino acids long. CDR3 DNA sequence: TGTGCCAGCAGTGAATGGGGACCTAACTATGGCTACACCTTC. This sequence encodes CASSEWGPNYGYTF.

Written as DNA, the CDR3 is TGTGCCAGCAGTGAATACGGCAGGGGGACGATGAATTCACCCCTCCACTTT. Translating it yields CASSEYGRGTMNSPLHF. The chain links TRBV6-1 to TRBJ1-6; 7 bases align to TRBD1. This CDR3 is 17 amino acids long. The germline gives CDR1 MNHNS, CDR2 SASEGT. Trimming removed 2 bases from V and 7 bases from J; junction bases left unmatched: 11.

As for this clonotype: The junction does not match germline at one end; this may be a read error. CDR3 residues: CACRESGGRDQNIQYF. In DNA, the CDR3 is TGTGCCTGCAGGGAAAGCGGGGGCCGTGACCAAAACATCCAGTACTTC. The chain joins TRBV6-1 to TRBJ2-5, with 8 bases matching TRBD2. This CDR3 comprises 16 residues. CDR1 is MNHNS, CDR2 SASEGT, per germline.

The J gene is TRBJ2-2, the V gene TRBV11-3, with unresolved D. Germline loops: CDR1 SGHNT, CDR2 YENEEA. V shed 3 bases and J shed 2 bases, with 7 bases lying between them. The CDR3 contains 14 residues. Written as DNA, the CDR3 is TGTGCCAGCAGCTTTCGAGGCAACACCGGGGAGCTGTTTTTT. Its protein is CASSFRGNTGELFF.

A note on this clonotype: The germline gene is not matched at one end of the junction; a read error may be the cause. The V call is TRBV7-2, the J call TRBJ2-3; maybe TRBD1 (5 bases). The CDR3 contains 16 residues. Germline values: CDR1 SGHTA, CDR2 FQGNSA. The CDR3 here is CASRLLGARSTETQYF. In DNA, the CDR3 is TGTGCCAGCAGGTTATTAGGGGCGCGTAGCACAGAGACGCAGTATTTC.

On this clonotype: One junction end does not reproduce the germline sequence, and a read error may be involved. The rearrangement joins TRBV4-1 to TRBJ2-1; TRBD1 aligns across 7 bases. This CDR3 spans 15 amino acids. CDR1 MGHRA and CDR2 YSYEKL come from the germline V gene. CDR3 in DNA: TGCGGCGCGGGCCAAGGGGGCACTGGCCAAGATACCCAGTATTTC. It translates to CGAGQGGTGQDTQYF.

J is TRBJ1-5 and V is TRBV4-1; 7 positions agree with TRBD1. The germline V gene encodes CDR1 MGHRA and CDR2 YSYEKL. V gave up 4 bases and J gave up 4 bases; unmatched junction bases: 13. This CDR3 is built from 17 residues. The CDR3 DNA is TGCGCCAGCAGCCCTCCCAGGGGGGCATTGTCAAATCAGCCCCAGCATTTT. It encodes CASSPPRGALSNQPQHF.

The chain recombines TRBV4-2 with TRBJ2-2; 9 bases match TRBD1. The germline gives CDR1 LGHNA, CDR2 YNFKEQ. The V segment lost 8 bases and the J segment 6 bases; nucleotides outside the gene matches: 16. CDR3 length: 17 residues. CDR3: CASSRLGQGRQAGELFF. The CDR3 DNA reads TGTGCCAGCTCAAGACTTGGACAGGGGAGGCAGGCCGGGGAGCTGTTTTTT.